The clone carrying this T cell receptor beta chain came up once. Its cognate antigen is unknown. Other DNA sequences in this specimen translate into the identical CDR3. The data were produced by immunoSEQ multiplex PCR, yet TCRdb's version contains in-frame clones alone and is incomplete. Of 250,000 to 350,000 clones in the sample, just over 85% are singletons; the top ten hold 0.75% to 0.85%. This specimen belongs to a study of cytomegalovirus exposure and HLA in healthy donors. The CDR3 is 13 residues long. The germline V and J ends were trimmed by 3 bases and 6 bases, with 12 bases remaining between them. The germline V gene has CDR1 LNHDA and CDR2 SQIVND (reference sequence). Broader study findings: Some TCR beta chains (more than 150 of them) were listed as cytomegalovirus-associated. The CMV antigen specificity of a few CMV-associated chains was confirmed through in vitro analysis. In a later analysis, first-cohort TCR clusters were found to tend to co-occur in the 130 or so validation repertoires.

The approximately 120-subject validation cohort, separate from the approximately 630-subject first cohort, included the donors. Material: PBMCs. This TCR was sampled from a woman aged 18-29 years in good health and CMV-seronegative. The chain carries TRBV19 and TRBJ2-7, with D perhaps matching TRBD1 (6 bases). The CDR3 spells CASSIGQGREQYF. The CDR3 coding sequence is TGTGCCAGTAGTATTGGTCAGGGGCGCGAGCAGTACTTC. Complete variable domain (other parts from reference TRBV19 and TRBJ2-7): DGGITQSPKYLFRKEGQNVTLSCEQNLNHDAMYWYRQDPGQGLRLIYYSQIVNDFQKGDIAEGYSVSREKKESFPLTVTSAQKNPTAFYLCASSIGQGREQYFGPGTRLTVT.